These 20 T cell receptor beta chains came from one sample sequenced in a study of T cell responses to AZD1222 COVID-19 vaccine. TCRdb's table, derived via immunoSEQ multiplex PCR, lists solely in-frame clones and lacks some. The table records around 140,000 clones, roughly nine tenths of them present only once. Sequences were derived from peripheral blood, sampled 28 days after the second AZD1222 dose. The receptors shown here come from an adult who received the AZD1222 COVID-19 vaccine.

V usage is TRBV6-1 and J usage is TRBJ2-7; TRBD2 matches at 8 bases. The germline CDR1 and CDR2 sequences are MNHNS and SASEGT. The CDR3 length is 17 residues. Losses at the gene ends were 4 bases for V and 4 bases for J; bases not matched to a gene: 15. CDR3 nucleotide sequence: TGTGCCAGCAGTGCAATAACCCGGGGGCTAGCGGGTTACGAGCAGTACTTC. Translating it yields CASSAITRGLAGYEQYF.

Note on this clone: Given a much more abundant clone one base away, this may be a read error. The chain couples TRBV5-1 to TRBJ1-1, with unresolved D. The CDR3 is made up of 14 amino acids. V was cut by 0 bases and J by 1 base, with 7 bases left in between. Germline CDR1 reads SGHRS; CDR2 reads YFSETQ. In DNA, the CDR3 is TGCGCCAGCAGCTTGGAGGCAGGGAACACTGAAGCTTTCTTT. Its protein product is CASSLEAGNTEAFF.

The CDR3 nucleotides read TGTGCCAGACAGGGGGTCCTAAGCTCCTACGAGCAGTACTTC. Its translation is CARQGVLSSYEQYF. The chain combines TRBV19 with TRBJ2-7; 8 bases match TRBD1. The CDR3 consists of 14 residues. V shed 9 bases, J shed 0 bases, and the junction held 7 bases outside the gene matches. The V gene's germline CDR1 is LNHDA and CDR2 SQIVND (reference sequence).

The J gene is TRBJ1-5, the V gene TRBV19; TRBD1 is a possible D gene (5 bases). CDR1 is LNHDA, CDR2 SQIVND, per germline (reference sequence). Trimming shortened V by 5 bases and J by 2 bases, and 16 bases separated the two germline ends. The CDR3 runs 16 residues. CDR3 protein: CASSPEWGIRNQPQHF. The CDR3 nucleotides are TGTGCCAGTAGTCCCGAGTGGGGGATACGCAATCAGCCCCAGCATTTT.

This CDR3 reads CSVVGGRNEQFF. In nucleotides, the CDR3 is TGCAGCGTTGTCGGGGGGCGAAATGAGCAGTTCTTC. The chain uses TRBV29-1 and TRBJ2-1; tentatively, D is TRBD2 (7 bases). Trimming removed 4 bases at V and 7 bases at J, with 11 bases between. The germline gives CDR1 SQVTM, CDR2 ANQGSEA. The CDR3 length is 12 residues.

This clone was seen only once. This chain links TRBV7-9 with TRBJ2-1; D tentatively reads TRBD1 or TRBD2 (6 bases each). Germline-derived CDR1 and CDR2 are SEHNR and FQNEAQ (reference sequence). This CDR3 is built from 15 residues. The V end was cut by 1 base, the J end by 8 bases, with 15 bases between. The CDR3 DNA is TGTGCCAGCAGCTTAGTAGGGGGGTTGATCGATGAGCAGTTCTTC. Translated: CASSLVGGLIDEQFF.

The chain couples TRBV5-1 to TRBJ1-4; D may be TRBD1 (6 bases). Trimming removed 4 bases at V and 7 bases at J, with 20 bases between. The germline gives CDR1 SGHRS, CDR2 YFSETQ. CDR3 length: 16 residues. This CDR3 reads CASSLSEQGLSEKLFF. CDR3 DNA sequence: TGCGCCAGCAGCCTCTCTGAACAGGGATTGAGTGAAAAACTGTTTTTT.

This chain joins TRBV30 and TRBJ1-2; 8 nucleotides line up with TRBD1. From germline, CDR1 is GTSNPN and CDR2 SVGIG (reference sequence). V shed 3 bases and J 7 bases; nucleotides not matched to a gene: 13. The CDR3 is 15 residues long. The CDR3 is CAWRTGGQGFSGYTF. In DNA, the CDR3 is TGTGCCTGGAGAACGGGAGGACAGGGATTTAGTGGCTACACCTTC.

The DNA for the CDR3 is TGTGCCAGCAGTTACGGTGACAGGGGGCCCAATGAGCAGTTCTTC. This encodes CASSYGDRGPNEQFF. The rearrangement uses TRBV6-5 and TRBJ2-1; 10 bases are a match to TRBD1. CDR1 is MNHEY, CDR2 SVGAGI, per germline. The CDR3 runs to 15 residues. Trimming at V came to 2 bases and at J to 6 bases, leaving 4 bases not matched to a gene.

This sequence joins TRBV5-4 and TRBJ2-7; 7 nucleotides match TRBD2. The germline V gene has CDR1 SGHNT and CDR2 YYREEE (reference sequence). V shed 5 bases, J shed 12 bases, and the junction held 14 bases outside the gene matches. This CDR3 contains 13 residues. CDR3 protein: CASSYTGTTEWYF. CDR3 sequence (DNA): TGTGCCAGCAGTTATACCGGGACTACCGAGTGGTACTTC.

In its sample, this clone was seen once. V is TRBV11-2 and J is TRBJ2-1; 8 nucleotides agree with TRBD2. The CDR3 extends over 16 amino acids. V lost 4 bases, J lost 4 bases, and 9 bases stayed unmatched. Germline CDR1 is SGHAT and CDR2 is FQNNGV. The CDR3 here is CASSSIAGKEYNEQFF. CDR3 DNA: TGTGCCAGCAGCTCCATAGCGGGAAAAGAGTACAATGAGCAGTTCTTC.

V and J are TRBV2 and TRBJ1-3, with 7 bases identical to TRBD1. Unmatched junction bases numbered 10, after V lost 3 bases and J lost 8 bases. Germline loops: CDR1 SNHLY, CDR2 FYNNEI. This CDR3 contains 15 residues. CDR3 in DNA: TGTGCCAGCAGTGAGGCTACCGGGACAGTTGACACCATATATTTT. Translation gives CASSEATGTVDTIYF.

This sequence joins TRBV11-2 and TRBJ1-1, with D tentatively TRBD1 (5 bases). With 1 base removed from V and 1 base from J, the gap between germline ends came to 10 bases. The CDR3 is made up of 15 amino acids. From germline, CDR1 is SGHAT and CDR2 FQNNGV. CDR3 sequence reads: CASSLAGGTNTEAFF. The DNA for the CDR3 is TGTGCCAGCAGCTTAGCTGGGGGGACGAACACTGAAGCTTTCTTT.

This chain joins TRBV23-1 and TRBJ1-2, with D possibly TRBD1 on 5 matching bases. TRBV23-1 is treated as an ORF (open reading frame) with a function not yet certain. The CDR3 totals 19 residues. Trimming left V 0 bases short and J 2 bases short, with 22 bases between. Here the CDR3 DNA reads TGCGCCAGCAGTCAATCCCGCCGGGACCGACAATGTGTAAACTATGGCTACACCTTC. Amino acids: CASSQSRRDRQCVNYGYTF.

CDR3 sequence: CASSQDPGTGPQHF. CDR3 nucleotides: TGTGCCAGCAGCCAAGACCCAGGGACTGGGCCCCAGCATTTT. The V gene is TRBV4-2, the J gene TRBJ1-5; possibly TRBD1 for D (5 bases). Germline V gene lookup returns CDR1 LGHNA and CDR2 YNFKEQ. CDR3 length equals 14 residues. Trimming shortened V by 0 bases and J by 9 bases, and 12 bases separated the two germline ends.

The J gene is TRBJ2-7, the V gene TRBV7-2, with 13 nucleotides matching TRBD2. Unmatched junction bases numbered 4, after V lost 5 bases and J lost 6 bases. The CDR3 spans 14 residues. CDR1 is SGHTA and CDR2 is FQGNSA in the germline V gene. In DNA, the CDR3 is TGTGCCAGCAGCCGGGGACTAGCGGGATCCGAGCAGTACTTC. Translating it yields CASSRGLAGSEQYF.

This clone has just one count. The J gene is TRBJ2-7, the V gene TRBV11-2; tentatively, D is TRBD2 (5 bases). The CDR3 is 14 residues long. V was pared by 0 bases and J by 0 bases, with 6 bases between. CDR1 is SGHAT, CDR2 FQNNGV, per germline. DNA for the CDR3: TGTGCCAGCAGCTTAGACGGGAACTCCTACGAGCAGTACTTC. It encodes CASSLDGNSYEQYF. Looking up the rest from reference TRBV11-2 and TRBJ2-7 gives the full variable domain: EAGVAQSPRYKIIEKRQSVAFWCNPISGHATLYWYQQILGQGPKLLIQFQNNGVVDDSQLPKDRFSAERLKGVDSTLKIQPAKLEDSAVYLCASSLDGNSYEQYFGPGTRLTVT.

This clone was picked up one time. This chain connects TRBV7-3 to TRBJ2-2; D is uncertain. The CDR3 is 17 residues long. Between the trimmed V and J ends, which lost 5 bases and 3 bases, there was a span of 19 bases. CDR1 and CDR2 from the germline V gene are SGHTA and FQGTGA. The CDR3 DNA sequence: TGTGCCAGCAGCCCTCGCTTCTCAGGTGGGGACACCGGGGAGCTGTTTTTT. This encodes CASSPRFSGGDTGELFF.

DNA of the CDR3: TGCGCCAGCAGCCTGGAGGTCTCTGGAAACACCATATATTTT. Its protein product is CASSLEVSGNTIYF. The chain carries TRBV5-1 and TRBJ1-3; D gene unclear. CDR1 and CDR2 from the germline V gene are SGHRS and YFSETQ. Trimming removed 4 bases from V and 0 bases from J, with 8 bases in between. The CDR3 covers 14 residues.

This CDR3 reads CASSPQGLADNEQFF. The CDR3 region has the DNA TGTGCCAGCAGCCCCCAGGGACTAGCAGACAATGAGCAGTTCTTC. The chain carries TRBV7-9 and TRBJ2-1; 9 bases align to TRBD2. Trimming took 5 bases from V and 5 from J; bases not matched to a gene: 7. CDR3 length: 15 amino acids. CDR1 and CDR2 from the germline V gene are SEHNR and FQNEAQ (reference sequence).